Following are 11 T cell receptor beta chains from one sample sequenced in a study of metastatic and nonmetastatic thyroid tumors. Thyroid surgery had not been preceded by any treatment in any patient. TCRdb re-analyzed the PCR reads using MiXCR. The sample holds tens of thousands of clones, 20% to 25% seen once. Sequenced input: blood. These receptors were taken from a female donor with papillary thyroid cancer or a benign thyroid nodule (not recorded which). Some clones in this sample may be carry-over from other donors' samples.

This clone was observed at least ten times. The chain links TRBV6-1 to TRBJ2-7; no definite D call. V gave up 3 bases and J gave up 3 bases, with 9 bases separating them. Germline V gives CDR1 MNHNS, CDR2 SASEGT. This CDR3 has 13 amino acids. DNA of the CDR3: TGTGCCAGCAGTGAGTCAGGTTTCTACGAGCAGTACTTC. Its translation: CASSESGFYEQYF.

This clone was seen only a few times. A much more abundant neighbour one base away suggests this may be a read error. This same CDR3 is encoded by further DNA sequences in the sample. This chain connects TRBV27 to TRBJ2-3, with D hard to call. The CDR3 is made up of 13 amino acids. In germline, CDR1 is MNHEY, CDR2 SMNVEV (reference sequence). This chain's CDR3 is CASSFFGRDTQYF. The CDR3 bases are TGCGCCAGCAGTTTCTTCGGACGGGATACGCAGTATTTT.

In its sample, this clone was seen many times. The chain recombines TRBV3-1 with TRBJ2-1; 9 bases are shared with TRBD2. CDR1 LGHDT and CDR2 YNNKEL come from the germline V gene (reference sequence). The CDR3 covers 18 residues. V gave up 0 bases and J gave up 9 bases; unmatched junction bases: 15. CDR3 in amino acids: CASSQDRLAGPLSGEQFF. The CDR3 region has the DNA TGTGCCAGCAGCCAAGATAGGCTAGCGGGGCCCTTAAGCGGTGAGCAGTTCTTC.

This clone was seen repeatedly, ten times or more. J is TRBJ2-1 and V is TRBV5-1; D might be TRBD2 (5 bases). V dropped 2 bases and J dropped 0 bases, with 15 bases sitting between them. Germline values: CDR1 SGHRS, CDR2 YFSETQ. The CDR3 length is 17 residues. The CDR3 region is CASSFASISSSYNEQFF. The CDR3 DNA reads TGCGCCAGCAGCTTCGCTAGCATTTCGAGCTCCTACAATGAGCAGTTCTTC.

At least ten counts were recorded for this clone. The chain combines TRBV5-1 with TRBJ2-7, with TRBD2 matching over 7 bases. V was clipped by 3 bases and J by 2 bases; unmatched bases: 11. The germline V gene has CDR1 SGHRS and CDR2 YFSETQ. The CDR3 loop spans 16 amino acids. The CDR3 DNA reads TGCGCCAGCAGCTCCGCGGGCCCGGGGGGAACCTACGAGCAGTACTTC. This sequence encodes CASSSAGPGGTYEQYF.

This clone came up many times. This chain links TRBV2 with TRBJ2-2, with TRBD1 matching 10 bases. The CDR3 has 15 residues. In germline, CDR1 is SNHLY, CDR2 FYNNEI. Germline trimming cut 7 bases from V and 5 bases from J; bases unmatched to any gene: 7. The CDR3 DNA reads as TGTGCCAGCAAAAAGGACAGGGGGTATACCGGGGAGCTGTTTTTT. This sequence encodes CASKKDRGYTGELFF.

The rearrangement uses TRBV7-9 and TRBJ2-7; the D gene is possibly TRBD2 (7 bases). CDR1 and CDR2 from the germline V gene are SEHNR and FQNEAQ (reference sequence). This CDR3 has 10 amino acids. The CDR3, as DNA: TGTGCCAGCAGCTTCGGGGGGCAGTTCGTC. Its protein is CASSFGGQFV.

This clone was recorded at least ten times. This chain uses TRBV7-9 with TRBJ2-3; D is perhaps TRBD1 (7 bases). CDR1 is SEHNR, CDR2 FQNEAQ, per germline (reference sequence). Trimming cost V 5 bases and J 5 bases, with 17 bases left between them. CDR3 length equals 15 residues. The CDR3 DNA is TGTGCCAGCAGCACCCTCAGGGGGGAGGTAGATACGCAGTATTTT. This gives the protein CASSTLRGEVDTQYF.

This clone showed up many times. The V gene is TRBV20-1, the J gene TRBJ1-6, with 10 bases fitting TRBD1. The V segment lost 5 bases and the J segment 7 bases; nucleotides outside the gene matches: 2. The CDR3 loop spans 13 amino acids. In germline, CDR1 is DFQATT, CDR2 SNEGSKA (reference sequence). CDR3 sequence reads: CSARQGANSPLHF. The CDR3, as DNA: TGCAGTGCTCGACAGGGGGCCAATTCACCCCTCCACTTT.

This chain connects TRBV12-3 or TRBV12-4 to TRBJ1-2; D is unclear. The CDR3 is 12 residues long. V dropped 6 bases and J dropped 3 bases, with 8 bases sitting between them. The DNA of the CDR3 is TGTGCCAGCAGCTACATGTACTATGGCTACACCTTC. Residues: CASSYMYYGYTF.

This clone was observed at least ten times. The rearrangement joins TRBV12-3 or TRBV12-4 to TRBJ2-3, with D uncertain. Trimming left V 3 bases short and J 2 bases short, with 9 bases between. The CDR3 has 14 residues. Here the CDR3 reads CASSFGASTDTQYF. CDR3 bases: TGTGCCAGCAGTTTCGGAGCGTCCACAGATACGCAGTATTTT.